Sequencing of this TCR beta chain was carried out in a study of shared clonotypes between healthy human individuals. Study-level background: The study used three CD4 naive, three CD4 memory, two CD8 naive and one CD8 memory plate per donor.

Naivety among CD8 cells was defined by CD45RO negativity and positive CCR7 selection, thereby excluding terminally differentiated effector memory CD45RA+ cells. V gave up 4 bases and J gave up 1 base; unmatched junction bases: 6. Germline values: CDR1 SGDLS, CDR2 YYNGEE. CDR3 length equals 17 residues. TCRdb's copy holds only in-frame clones and misses some; the assay was immunoSEQ multiplex PCR. The table includes under 1 million clones, 80% to 95% detected once. The sequencing input was naive CD8+ T cells sorted from blood. This rearrangement joins TRBV9 to TRBJ2-2; 11 nucleotides match TRBD2. The clonotype comes from a man aged 25-40 years in good health. CDR3 sequence reads: CASSYPGTSGNTGELFF. In nucleotides, the CDR3 is TGTGCCAGCAGCTACCCTGGGACTAGCGGGAACACCGGGGAGCTGTTTTTT.